Shown below are 28 T cell receptor beta chains from a single sample sequenced in a study of glioma-infiltrating T cells after dendritic cell vaccination. Clones were read by immunoSEQ multiplex PCR, and TCRdb kept only the in-frame ones, dropping some. Of about 92,000 clones in the sample, 65% to 90% were seen once. The sample here was blood, taken before dendritic cell vaccination. The receptor set was obtained from a human donor with glioblastoma.

This chain joins TRBV21-1 and TRBJ2-5; whether TRBD1, the table's D call, matches the DNA was not checked. TRBV21-1 is noted as a pseudogene. The CDR3 covers 14 residues. CDR3 in DNA: TGTGCCAGCAGCGCCCGGACAGGGGAAGAGACCCAGTACTTC. It specifies CASSARTGEETQYF.

The gene calls are TRBV5-1 and TRBJ2-7; 10 positions match TRBD1. J gave up 7 bases and V 0 bases, and 7 bases lay outside the gene matches. This CDR3 is 15 amino acids long. Germline assignment: CDR1 SGHRS and CDR2 YFSETQ. CDR3 region: CASSLGQGAGGEQYF. For the CDR3, the DNA is TGCGCCAGCAGCTTGGGACAGGGGGCTGGGGGGGAGCAGTACTTC.

This clone was detected a few times. The rearrangement links TRBV4-3 to TRBJ1-1; 9 nucleotides line up with TRBD1. Germline values: CDR1 LGHNA, CDR2 YSLEER. The CDR3 loop spans 16 amino acids. The V gene end was trimmed by 4 bases and the J gene end by 6 bases; junction bases not matched to a gene: 12. CDR3 sequence reads: CASSLTGQGRASEAFF. The CDR3 nucleotides read TGCGCCAGCAGCCTTACGGGACAGGGTAGGGCGTCTGAAGCTTTCTTT.

The rearrangement joins TRBV9 to TRBJ1-4; 8 bases fit TRBD1. The CDR3 extends over 16 amino acids. In germline, CDR1 is SGDLS, CDR2 YYNGEE. The ends lost 1 base at V and 0 bases at J; junction bases unmatched: 2. The CDR3 protein is CASSVSGGTTNEKLFF. CDR3 coding DNA: TGTGCCAGCAGCGTATCAGGGGGCACAACTAATGAAAAACTGTTTTTT.

This chain joins TRBV19 and TRBJ2-2; D not resolved. V gave up 5 bases and J gave up 0 bases, with 7 bases separating them. The CDR3 runs 14 residues. Germline V lookup: CDR1 LNHDA, CDR2 SQIVND (reference sequence). In DNA form, the CDR3 reads TGTGCCAGTAGTTTAACGGCGAACACCGGGGAGCTGTTTTTT. Its protein product is CASSLTANTGELFF.

This clone was counted a single time. The chain is built from TRBV7-9 and TRBJ2-4; D not resolved. The germline CDR1 and CDR2 sequences are SEHNR and FQNEAQ (reference sequence). Trimming took 5 bases from V and 0 from J, leaving 8 bases between them. The CDR3 extends over 14 amino acids. Written as DNA, the CDR3 is TGTGCCAGCAGCCCAAAACTAGCCAAAAACATTCAGTACTTC. Its protein product is CASSPKLAKNIQYF.

This clone has only a few counts. The rearrangement uses TRBV7-8 and TRBJ2-7; 7 nucleotides align to TRBD1. The length of the CDR3 is 12 residues. V lost 5 bases and J lost 10; bases outside the gene matches: 8. Germline values: CDR1 SGHVS, CDR2 FQNEAQ. The CDR3 sequence is CASSAQTGFQYF. CDR3 DNA sequence: TGTGCCAGCAGCGCCCAGACAGGGTTTCAGTACTTC.

The rearrangement joins TRBV20-1 to TRBJ1-2; maybe TRBD1 (5 bases). Per germline, CDR1 DFQATT and CDR2 SNEGSKA (reference sequence). CDR3 length: 11 residues. Trimming took off 5 bases at V and 6 bases at J, with 10 bases between the two ends. The CDR3 is CSAGAGNGYTF. In DNA, the CDR3 is TGCAGTGCTGGGGCGGGGAATGGCTACACCTTC.

The chain joins TRBV5-1 to TRBJ1-3; D remains ambiguous. The CDR3 extends over 15 amino acids. V was pared by 4 bases and J by 0 bases, with 11 bases between. Germline assignment: CDR1 SGHRS and CDR2 YFSETQ. The CDR3 DNA reads TGCGCCAGCAGCACAGACACCGGCTCTGGAAACACCATATATTTT. Translated: CASSTDTGSGNTIYF.

This clone turned up a few times. The rearrangement links TRBV18 to TRBJ2-3; D ambiguous. The CDR3 consists of 12 residues. Germline CDR1 reads KGHSH; CDR2 reads LQKENI. V shed 8 bases and J shed 4 bases, with 10 bases lying between them. CDR3 nucleotide sequence: TGTGCCAGCCTAGATATGGCAGATACGCAGTATTTT. Translating gives CASLDMADTQYF.

This chain connects TRBV5-6 to TRBJ1-6; 8 nucleotides align to TRBD1. In germline, CDR1 is SGHDT, CDR2 YYEEEE. This CDR3 is 16 amino acids long. Trimming at V came to 4 bases and at J to 2 bases, leaving 5 bases not matched to a gene. The CDR3 nucleotides are TGTGCCAGCAGCACCCAGGGGGCCCCCTATAATTCACCCCTCCACTTT. Translating gives CASSTQGAPYNSPLHF.

This chain joins TRBV19 and TRBJ2-5, with D unclear. The CDR3 is 13 residues long. The germline V gene has CDR1 LNHDA and CDR2 SQIVND (reference sequence). The V and J ends lost 5 bases and 0 bases respectively, with 7 bases between them. The CDR3 sequence: CASSPQHQETQYF. The DNA for the CDR3 is TGTGCCAGTAGTCCACAGCACCAAGAGACCCAGTACTTC.

The chain employs TRBV7-3 and TRBJ2-1; D is perhaps TRBD1 (7 bases). This CDR3 contains 18 residues. The germline V gene encodes CDR1 SGHTA and CDR2 FQGTGA. The V end lost 3 bases, the J end lost 5 bases, and 23 bases lay between the germline ends. This chain's CDR3 is CASSFTGVGRGADNEQFF. The CDR3 bases are TGTGCCAGCAGCTTCACGGGGGTGGGCAGGGGGGCCGACAATGAGCAGTTCTTC.

V and J are TRBV13 and TRBJ2-7, with D possibly TRBD2 on 6 matching bases. Germline V CDR1 and CDR2: PRHDT, FYEKMQ (reference sequence). The length of the CDR3 is 14 residues. V shed 6 bases and J shed 2 bases, with 14 bases lying between them. The DNA for the CDR3 is TGTGCCAGCAGTTCCCGGGAGAGGACCTACGAGCAGTACTTC. Protein: CASSSRERTYEQYF.

This clone was detected only once. Other nucleotide sequences from this sample produce the same CDR3. The chain is built from TRBV6-5 and TRBJ2-7; maybe TRBD1 (6 bases). CDR1 MNHEY and CDR2 SVGAGI come from the germline V gene. V lost 0 bases and J 4 bases, leaving 7 bases between the germline ends. The CDR3 has 13 residues. CDR3 bases: TGTGCCAGCAGTTACTCAACAGGGTACGAGCAGTACTTC. This sequence encodes CASSYSTGYEQYF.

V usage is TRBV5-1 and J usage is TRBJ2-7, with TRBD1 identical over 9 bases. V lost 5 bases and J lost 1; bases outside the gene matches: 7. The CDR3 extends over 15 amino acids. Germline loops: CDR1 SGHRS, CDR2 YFSETQ. The DNA for the CDR3 is TGCGCCAGCAGGGACGACAGGGGGATATCCTACGAGCAGTACTTC. Amino acid sequence: CASRDDRGISYEQYF.

This clone was recorded only once. The chain links TRBV7-3 to TRBJ2-1, with 12 bases identical to TRBD2. Germline V lookup: CDR1 SGHTA, CDR2 FQGTGA. The length of the CDR3 is 16 residues. Unmatched junction bases numbered 7, after V lost 5 bases and J lost 5 bases. The CDR3 DNA sequence: TGTGCCAGCAGCCAAAGCCGACTAGCGGGAGACAATGAGCAGTTCTTC. It encodes CASSQSRLAGDNEQFF.

This chain connects TRBV7-2 to TRBJ2-7; TRBD2 aligns across 15 bases. The germline CDR1 and CDR2 sequences are SGHTA and FQGNSA. The V and J ends lost 0 bases and 7 bases, in that order; junction bases with no gene match: 4. This CDR3 region has 16 residues. Here the CDR3 reads CASSLAPGLAGGEQYF. The CDR3 DNA is TGTGCCAGCAGCTTAGCCCCGGGACTAGCGGGAGGTGAGCAGTACTTC.

The chain uses TRBV7-9 and TRBJ1-4, with D possibly matching TRBD1 (6 bases). Trimming removed 2 bases from V and 8 bases from J, with 15 bases in between. CDR1 is SEHNR and CDR2 is FQNEAQ in the germline V gene (reference sequence). The CDR3 totals 15 residues. CDR3 coding DNA: TGTGCCAGCAGCTTATTTACAGGGCGGGAGGAAAAACTGTTTTTT. This codes for CASSLFTGREEKLFF.

The V call is TRBV7-2, the J call TRBJ1-6; 10 bases match TRBD1. Germline lookup yields CDR1 SGHTA and CDR2 FQGNSA. This CDR3 has 13 amino acids. Trimming at V came to 4 bases and at J to 11 bases, leaving 2 bases not matched to a gene. This CDR3 is CASSSTGGPPLHF. CDR3 sequence (DNA): TGTGCCAGCAGCTCGACAGGGGGCCCACCCCTCCACTTT. Supplemented by reference TRBV7-2 and TRBJ1-6, the full variable domain reads GAGVSQSPSNKVTEKGKDVELRCDPISGHTALYWYRQSLGQGLEFLIYFQGNSAPDKSGLPSDRFSAERTGGSVSTLTIQRTQQEDSAVYLCASSSTGGPPLHFGNGTRLTVT.

CDR3 coding DNA: TGTGCCAGTAGTATAGACGTCCGGGTCAGGGGTAATGAAAAACTGTTTTTT. Translation: CASSIDVRVRGNEKLFF. The chain couples TRBV19 to TRBJ1-4, with a weak D call TRBD1 (6 bases). Germline CDR1 and CDR2: LNHDA and SQIVND (reference sequence). V was pared by 0 bases and J by 4 bases, with 15 bases between. The CDR3 runs 17 residues.

In its sample, this clone was seen a few times. V gene TRBV11-2 combines with J gene TRBJ1-5, with D possibly matching TRBD1 (5 bases). V was cut by 0 bases and J by 7 bases, with 13 bases left in between. This CDR3 is 15 amino acids long. The germline CDR1 and CDR2 sequences are SGHAT and FQNNGV. CDR3 sequence reads: CASSLDGKGRQPQHF. In nucleotides, the CDR3 is TGTGCCAGCAGCTTAGATGGGAAGGGGAGGCAGCCCCAGCATTTT.

CDR3 DNA: TGCGCCAGCAGCCTGGGACAGGGGGCGGATACGCAGTATTTT. Its protein is CASSLGQGADTQYF. The chain employs TRBV5-1 and TRBJ2-3; 12 nucleotides line up with TRBD1. The CDR3 covers 14 residues. Looked up from germline, CDR1 is SGHRS and CDR2 is YFSETQ. V dropped 4 bases and J dropped 6; count of bases not matched to a gene: 3.

The chain is built from TRBV7-3 and TRBJ2-1, with TRBD1 identical over 9 bases. Germline CDR1 and CDR2: SGHTA and FQGTGA. The CDR3 spans 16 residues. The V segment lost 6 bases and the J segment 8 bases; nucleotides outside the gene matches: 14. CDR3 sequence: CASSLAQGTGLYEQFF. CDR3 DNA sequence: TGTGCCAGCAGTCTTGCCCAGGGGACAGGGCTTTATGAGCAGTTCTTC.

The rearrangement links TRBV27 to TRBJ1-2; the match to TRBD1 covers 9 bases. The CDR3 is 13 residues long. Germline V gene sequence: CDR1 MNHEY, CDR2 SMNVEV (reference sequence). The V and J ends lost 5 bases and 11 bases, in that order; junction bases with no gene match: 9. The CDR3 nucleotides read TGTGCCAGCAGTCTGGGGACAGGGCGAAGGTACACCTTC. Translation: CASSLGTGRRYTF.

CDR3 residues: CATSAPSNTGELFF. CDR3 in DNA: TGTGCCACCAGCGCTCCTAGCAACACCGGGGAGCTGTTTTTT. The chain combines TRBV15 with TRBJ2-2, with D tentatively TRBD2 (5 bases). V was cut by 5 bases and J by 2 bases, with 9 bases left in between. Per germline, CDR1 LNHNV and CDR2 YYDKDF (reference sequence). This CDR3 has 14 amino acids.

This rearrangement joins TRBV4-1 to TRBJ2-7; 9 bases match TRBD1. Germline CDR1 reads MGHRA; CDR2 reads YSYEKL. Losses at the gene ends were 1 base for V and 4 bases for J; bases not matched to a gene: 8. The CDR3 length is 16 residues. CDR3 DNA: TGCGCCAGCAGCCAAGTCCCGGGACAGGGACAATACGAGCAGTACTTC. It specifies CASSQVPGQGQYEQYF.

The CDR3 here is CASSQVRGGNQPQHF. In DNA form, the CDR3 reads TGTGCCAGCAGCCAAGTGCGGGGGGGCAATCAGCCCCAGCATTTT. The V and J genes are TRBV4-2 and TRBJ1-5; D might be TRBD1 (5 bases). This CDR3 contains 15 residues. V was clipped by 1 base and J by 2 bases, with 9 bases between them. Germline V gene lookup returns CDR1 LGHNA and CDR2 YNFKEQ.